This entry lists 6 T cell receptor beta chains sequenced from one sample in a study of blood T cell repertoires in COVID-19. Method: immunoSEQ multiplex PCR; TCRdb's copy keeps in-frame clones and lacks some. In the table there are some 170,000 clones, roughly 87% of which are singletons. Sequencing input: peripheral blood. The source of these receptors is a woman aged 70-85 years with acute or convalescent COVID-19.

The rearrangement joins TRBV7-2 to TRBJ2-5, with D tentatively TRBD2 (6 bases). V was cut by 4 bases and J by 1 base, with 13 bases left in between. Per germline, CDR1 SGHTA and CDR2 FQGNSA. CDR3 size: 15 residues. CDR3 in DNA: TGTGCCAGCAGCTCCGTACGGGGGATCCAAGAGACCCAGTACTTC. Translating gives CASSSVRGIQETQYF.

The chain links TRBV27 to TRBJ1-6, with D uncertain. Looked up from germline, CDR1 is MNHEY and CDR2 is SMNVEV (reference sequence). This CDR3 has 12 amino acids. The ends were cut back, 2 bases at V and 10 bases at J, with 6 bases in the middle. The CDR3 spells CASSLGSSPLHF. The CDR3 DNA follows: TGTGCCAGCAGTTTAGGGAGCTCACCCCTCCACTTT.

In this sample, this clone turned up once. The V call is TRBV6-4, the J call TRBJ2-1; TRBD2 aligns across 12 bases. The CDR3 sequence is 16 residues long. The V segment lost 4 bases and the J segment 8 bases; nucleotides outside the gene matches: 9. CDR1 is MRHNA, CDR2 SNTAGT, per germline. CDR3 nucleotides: TGTGCCAGCAGTGGCTCTAGCGGGGGGGCTACACATGAGCAGTTCTTC. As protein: CASSGSSGGATHEQFF.

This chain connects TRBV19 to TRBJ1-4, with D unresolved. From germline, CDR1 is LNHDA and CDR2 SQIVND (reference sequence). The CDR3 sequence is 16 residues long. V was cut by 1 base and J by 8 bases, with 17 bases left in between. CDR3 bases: TGTGCCAGTAGTATAGCGACTACTTACCGAGGAGAAAAACTGTTTTTT. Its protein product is CASSIATTYRGEKLFF.

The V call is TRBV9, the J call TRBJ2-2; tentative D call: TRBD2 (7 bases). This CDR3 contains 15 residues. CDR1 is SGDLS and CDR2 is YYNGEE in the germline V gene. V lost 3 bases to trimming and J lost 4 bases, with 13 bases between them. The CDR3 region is CASSAGGLGTGELFF. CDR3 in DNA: TGTGCCAGCAGCGCCGGGGGGCTCGGCACCGGGGAGCTGTTTTTT.

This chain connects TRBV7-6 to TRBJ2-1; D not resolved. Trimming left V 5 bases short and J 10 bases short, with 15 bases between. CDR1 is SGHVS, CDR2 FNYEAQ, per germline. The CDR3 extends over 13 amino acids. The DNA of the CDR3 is TGTGCCAGCAGCCAAGGCCCAGGCAGCGAGCAGTTCTTC. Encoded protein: CASSQGPGSEQFF.